This T cell receptor beta chain was retrieved from a study of cytomegalovirus exposure and HLA in healthy donors. Study at large: Earlier work reported approximately 100 million unique TCR beta sequences from 150 million to 200 million T cells. Among 350 to 500 genotyped donors, about 85% fell in the Caucasian-associated ancestry cluster.

Notes on the study in general: Sequencing depth roughly uniform across donors was assumed in presence/absence analyses. Analysis was carried out at a later point, and it linked a missense DCLRE1C variant to TCR beta V- and J-gene trimming.

The study ran its PCR with 60 Vbeta and 13 Jbeta primers. Method: immunoSEQ multiplex PCR; TCRdb's copy keeps in-frame clones and lacks some. The sample carries 60,000 to 65,000 clones, over 60% recorded once. Comment on this clone: Its antigen is currently unknown.

The length of the CDR3 is 16 residues. The germline V and J ends were trimmed by 0 bases and 5 bases, with 16 bases remaining between them. Per germline, CDR1 SGHDN and CDR2 FVKESK. The sample comprised PBMCs. The chain carries TRBV14 and TRBJ2-5; maybe TRBD2 (6 bases). The sequence was collected from a man in his fifties in good health and CMV-seropositive. CDR3 bases: TGTGCCAGCAGCCAAGATACGGGGAGGCCATTGGAGACCCAGTACTTC. It is translated as CASSQDTGRPLETQYF.